Reported below is one T cell receptor (beta chain). Its matching antigen is unknown. Other DNA sequences in the sample encode the same CDR3. The data belong to a study of cytomegalovirus exposure and HLA in healthy donors. The PCR employed 60 Vbeta primers together with 13 Jbeta primers. Repertoires were generated with immunoSEQ multiplex PCR, while TCRdb's copy carries only in-frame clones and drops some. The sample contains about 160,000 clones, about 85% of which appear only once. Germline CDR1 MNHEY, CDR2 SVGAGI. The trim removed 4 bases at V and 6 bases at J, leaving 3 bases unmatched. CDR3 size: 13 residues. Findings of the study overall: Information on immune exposure was restricted to one variable (CMV serostatus).

Sequenced: PBMCs. The J gene is TRBJ2-1, the V gene TRBV6-5, with TRBD2 identical over 7 bases. The receptor was isolated from a man aged 45-60 years in good health and CMV-seropositive. The CDR3 DNA sequence: TGTGCCAGCAGTTCCCGACTAGCCAATGAGCAGTTCTTC. This translates into CASSSRLANEQFF.